This T cell receptor beta chain was found in a study of T cells after yellow fever vaccination. The germline CDR1 and CDR2 sequences are SGHTA and FQGNSA. J gave up 5 bases and V 6 bases, and 0 bases lay outside the gene matches. The CDR3 is 13 residues long. This clonotype was seen repeatedly, ten times or more. No antigen is known for it. Study-wide findings and caveats: The bulk population could contribute abundant contaminating clonotypes to FACS-sorted repertoires. Booster sampling recovered most clones from primary vaccination (about 97% CD4, approximately 88% CD8).

Universal primer sites and UMIs were introduced during 5'RACE template-switching synthesis of TCR cDNA. MiXCR, run by TCRdb on the 5' RACE reads, gives a single entry per CDR3 protein. The table includes about 630,000 distinct CDR3 sequences, approximately 13% detected once. The material sequenced was PBMCs, taken on the day of the yellow fever booster vaccination. The V gene is TRBV7-2, the J gene TRBJ2-1; 11 bases fit TRBD2. This receptor was identified in a man aged 25-40 years who received the YFV17D yellow fever vaccine. The CDR3 reads CASRLAGDNEQFF. The DNA for the CDR3 is TGTGCCAGCAGACTAGCGGGAGACAATGAGCAGTTCTTC.